This T cell receptor beta chain was sequenced for a study of cytomegalovirus exposure and HLA in healthy donors. The PCR ran on 60 Vbeta and 13 Jbeta primers. The repertoire was sequenced with immunoSEQ multiplex PCR; TCRdb's copy has only in-frame clones and lacks some. In the table there are about 98,000 clones, 80% to 85% of which are singletons. This clone was observed a handful of times. The antigen remains undetermined. The study's findings and limits: Sequencing probably produced one cluster of sequence variants that were highly shared. There were a few CMV-associated chains whose specificity for CMV antigens was confirmed in vitro. A list of 150 to 200 TCR beta chains associated with cytomegalovirus was given.

The sequence came from a man aged 35 to 55 in good health and CMV-seronegative. Sequencing used PBMCs.

The CDR3 DNA reads as TGCGCCAGCAGCTCGACCCAGGGGGGTGGATCACCCCTCCACTTT. It translates to CASSSTQGGGSPLHF. The chain joins TRBV5-1 to TRBJ1-6; TRBD1 aligns across 7 bases. The CDR3 spans 15 residues. Germline V gene lookup returns CDR1 SGHRS and CDR2 YFSETQ. V was clipped by 3 bases and J by 10 bases; unmatched bases: 10. Using reference TRBV5-1 and TRBJ1-6 for the parts outside the CDR3, the full variable domain is KAGVTQTPRYLIKTRGQQVTLSCSPISGHRSVSWYQQTPGQGLQFLFEYFSETQRNKGNFPGRFSGRQFSNSRSEMNVSTLELGDSALYLCASSSTQGGGSPLHFGNGTRLTVT.